The TCR beta chain described here comes from a study of graft-versus-host responses after intestinal transplantation. Background on the study: Multivisceral, liver-intestinal, or isolated intestinal grafts were transplanted into recipients.

Study-wide results and limits: Within the allografts of patients who had graft-donor T cell macrochimerism, graft-versus-host to host-versus-graft clonal ratios were high.

The study plated 200,000 CFSE-labeled responders with 200,000 irradiated, violet-dye-labeled stimulators. At the end of the reaction, proliferating CFSE-low CD3+CD4+ and CD3+CD8+ responders were sorted. Trimming shortened V by 6 bases and J by 2 bases, and 14 bases separated the two germline ends. CDR1 and CDR2 (germline): LNHDA, SQIVND (reference sequence). The CDR3 contains 14 residues. Generated by immunoSEQ multiplex PCR, the TCRdb table keeps only in-frame clones and is missing some. The sample consists of more than 10,000 clones, under 40% of them appearing once. The source is a human patient who was an organ donor for intestinal transplantation. The rearrangement joins TRBV19 to TRBJ2-7, with a weak D call TRBD1 (5 bases). The sequencing used alloreactive CD4+ T cells from a mixed lymphocyte reaction culture, collected before transplantation. Subset in this sample: CFSE-low proliferating T cells sorted from approximately six-day pre-transplant mixed lymphocyte reaction (GvH or HvG direction). In DNA, the CDR3 is TGTGCCAGTAGGGGGTCAGGGCGGACCTACGAGCAGTACTTC. Residues: CASRGSGRTYEQYF.